The present T cell receptor beta chain was sequenced within a study of shared clonotypes between healthy human individuals. Study-level background: Per donor, three plates held CD4 naive cells, three held CD4 memory, two held CD8 naive and one held CD8 memory.

Division of CD4+ cells produced a CD45RA+ naive subset and a CD45RA-negative memory subset. The table came from immunoSEQ multiplex PCR; TCRdb's copy has only in-frame clones and leaves some out. The sample includes 2 million to 3 million clones, more than 80% of them seen just once. The sequence was obtained from a man between 18 and 35 years old in good health. The sequenced sample consisted of naive CD4+ T cells sorted from blood. Sample subset: CD45RA+ positively selected.

CDR3 in DNA: TGTGCCAGCGAAACGGGGGGAGGCAATCAGCCCCAGCATTTT. It translates to CASETGGGNQPQHF. The chain carries TRBV6-6 and TRBJ1-5, with a possible D match to TRBD1 (5 bases). The germline V gene has CDR1 MNHNY and CDR2 SVGAGI (reference sequence). The V and J ends lost 8 bases and 2 bases respectively, with 13 bases between them. The CDR3 length is 14 residues.